The TCR beta chain under discussion was sequenced for a study of T cell responses to AZD1222 COVID-19 vaccine. Study summary: Second-dose intervals of approximately 4 or approximately 12 weeks were pooled.

This clone showed up just a few times. Antigen specificity is unknown. Trimming took off 5 bases at V and 0 bases at J, with 11 bases between the two ends. CDR1 is MNHEY and CDR2 is SMNVEV in the germline V gene (reference sequence). This CDR3 is 15 amino acids long. Profiling relied on immunoSEQ multiplex PCR, and the TCRdb table lists in-frame clones only, not all of them. The sample lists roughly 150,000 clones, around 91% occurring once. Study observations and caveats: Clonal diversity was possibly underestimated; the donors were predominantly white British and more often female. Samples come after the peak T cell response, not at day 14. Spike as a whole was targeted by vaccine-associated CD4 TCRs, dominant at 160-218 and 743-854.

The clonotype was recovered from an adult in good health. The sequenced sample was peripheral blood, obtained on day 0 of AZD1222 vaccination. V gene TRBV27 combines with J gene TRBJ1-3; tentatively, D is TRBD1 (6 bases). This CDR3 reads CASSAATGSGNTIYF. In DNA, the CDR3 is TGTGCCAGCAGTGCCGCGACAGGCTCTGGAAACACCATATATTTT.